The 9 T cell receptor beta chains below all came from one sample that was sequenced in a study of identical twins. TCRdb called the 5' RACE reads again in MiXCR, with one record for every CDR3 protein. The sample lists around 1.7 million distinct CDR3 sequences, 32% occurring once. Sequenced material: cord blood. All receptors derive from a newborn girl in good health.

Regarding this clonotype: This could be a read error, since a much larger clone is one nucleotide away. V is TRBV5-1 and J is TRBJ2-6; perhaps TRBD1 as D (5 bases). CDR3 size: 15 residues. Germline loops: CDR1 SGHRS, CDR2 YFSETQ. Here the CDR3 DNA reads TGCGCCGGCAGCTTGCAGGGAACTGGGGCCAACGTCCTGACTTTC. Its protein is CAGSLQGTGANVLTF.

This clonotype was seen only a few times. The CDR3 nucleotides are TGTGCCAGCAGTTTATTCCCGATCCCCCCTAGTTTCCATGAGCAGTTCTTC. Residues: CASSLFPIPPSFHEQFF. The V and J genes are TRBV27 and TRBJ2-1; D not resolved. Per germline, CDR1 MNHEY and CDR2 SMNVEV (reference sequence). V was cut by 1 base and J by 8 bases, with 21 bases left in between. The CDR3 is 17 amino acids.

The V call is TRBV28, the J call TRBJ2-7; D may be TRBD2 (5 bases). The ends were cut back, 4 bases at V and 6 bases at J, with 16 bases in the middle. The CDR3 is 14 residues long. The germline gives CDR1 MDHEN, CDR2 SYDVKM. DNA for the CDR3: TGTGCCAGCAGTTCCGCTAGCTACCGCTCCGAGCAGTACTTC. Encoded protein: CASSSASYRSEQYF.

This clonotype appeared a few times. The rearrangement uses TRBV5-1 and TRBJ2-7; perhaps D is TRBD1 or TRBD2 (5 bases each). CDR1 and CDR2 (germline): SGHRS, YFSETQ. The CDR3 consists of 15 residues. The V end lost 2 bases, the J end lost 2 bases, and 14 bases lay between the germline ends. The CDR3 spells CASSFDPSGPYEQYF. The CDR3 bases are TGCGCCAGCAGCTTTGACCCGTCGGGACCCTACGAGCAGTACTTC.

This chain joins TRBV6-7 and TRBJ2-2; 10 nucleotides line up with TRBD2. Being an ORF, TRBV6-7 has a function that is uncertain. The CDR3 sequence is 15 residues long. V lost 9 bases, J lost 4 bases, and 8 bases stayed unmatched. As DNA, the CDR3 is TGTGCCAGTCTAGCGGGAGAGGGTTCCACCGGGGAGCTGTTTTTT. Encoded protein: CASLAGEGSTGELFF.

This clonotype was recorded a few times. The V call is TRBV7-2, the J call TRBJ2-3; D might be TRBD1 (6 bases). V gave up 3 bases and J gave up 3 bases, with 19 bases separating them. The CDR3 has 17 amino acids. Per the germline V gene, CDR1 is SGHTA and CDR2 is FQGNSA. The chain's CDR3 is CASSLPSQGMRTDTQYF. CDR3 sequence (DNA): TGTGCCAGCAGCTTGCCATCCCAGGGGATGCGGACAGATACGCAGTATTTT. The variable domain in full, completed from reference TRBV7-2 and TRBJ2-3, reads GAGVSQSPSNKVTEKGKDVELRCDPISGHTALYWYRQSLGQGLEFLIYFQGNSAPDKSGLPSDRFSAERTGGSVSTLTIQRTQQEDSAVYLCASSLPSQGMRTDTQYFGPGTRLTVL.

This rearrangement joins TRBV24-1 to TRBJ1-1; TRBD1 matches at 8 bases. The CDR3 has 13 amino acids. V shed 12 bases, J shed 6 bases, and the junction held 11 bases outside the gene matches. Per the germline V gene, CDR1 is KGHDR and CDR2 is SFDVKD. Here the CDR3 reads CAEPKTGDPEAFF. CDR3 sequence (DNA): TGTGCCGAACCGAAGACAGGGGATCCTGAAGCTTTCTTT.

This clonotype was seen repeatedly, ten times or more. The chain uses TRBV4-2 and TRBJ2-3; 9 nucleotides line up with TRBD1. The CDR3 runs 16 residues. J gave up 5 bases and V 5 bases, and 11 bases lay outside the gene matches. Germline loops: CDR1 LGHNA, CDR2 YNFKEQ. CDR3 loop: CASSSRLGTGKDTQYF. CDR3 nucleotides: TGTGCCAGCAGCTCCCGTCTGGGGACAGGGAAAGATACGCAGTATTTT.

The genes are TRBV28 and TRBJ1-1; no firm D call. With 6 bases removed from V and 1 base from J, the gap between germline ends came to 6 bases. The length of the CDR3 is 12 residues. Germline V CDR1 and CDR2: MDHEN, SYDVKM. CDR3 region: CASSSWNTEAFF. CDR3 DNA sequence: TGTGCCAGCAGCAGCTGGAACACTGAAGCTTTCTTT.